This paragraph reports one T cell receptor (beta chain). The sample is drawn from a study of T cells in Graves' hyperthyroidism and ophthalmopathy. The CDR3 contains 16 residues. The germline V gene has CDR1 SGHVS and CDR2 FQNEAQ. V was cut by 5 bases and J by 2 bases, with 17 bases left in between. What was amplified from RNA transcripts were TCR beta CDR3 regions. Researchers ran a first-round RT-PCR on the TCR CDR3 using the HTBI primer set. TCRdb analysed the multiplex PCR reads with MiXCR anew, one entry per CDR3 protein. Here the sample spans about 100,000 distinct CDR3 sequences, roughly 15% being singletons.

The receptor comes from a woman aged 50 to 60 with Graves' hyperthyroidism. Specimen: blood. This chain connects TRBV7-8 to TRBJ2-3, with D perhaps matching TRBD1 (6 bases). CDR3 in amino acids: CASSLRGTTVTDTQYF. Written as DNA, the CDR3 is TGTGCCAGCAGCCTCCGAGGGACAACTGTCACAGATACGCAGTATTTT. Full variable domain (remainder filled in from reference TRBV7-8 and TRBJ2-3): GAGVSQSPRYKVAKRGQDVALRCDPISGHVSLFWYQQALGQGPEFLTYFQNEAQLDKSGLPSDRFFAERPEGSVSTLKIQRTQQEDSAVYLCASSLRGTTVTDTQYFGPGTRLTVL.